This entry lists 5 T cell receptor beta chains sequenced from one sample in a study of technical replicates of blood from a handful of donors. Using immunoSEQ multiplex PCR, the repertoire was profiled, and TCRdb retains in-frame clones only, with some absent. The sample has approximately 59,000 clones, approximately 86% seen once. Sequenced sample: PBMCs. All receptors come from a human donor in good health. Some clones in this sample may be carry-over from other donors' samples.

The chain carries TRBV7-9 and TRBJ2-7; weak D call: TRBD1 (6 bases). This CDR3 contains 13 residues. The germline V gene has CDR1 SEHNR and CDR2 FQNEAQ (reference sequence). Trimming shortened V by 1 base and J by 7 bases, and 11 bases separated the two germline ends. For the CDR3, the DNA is TGTGCCAGCAGCTTAGGAGGGGGAAGAGAGCAGTACTTC. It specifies CASSLGGGREQYF.

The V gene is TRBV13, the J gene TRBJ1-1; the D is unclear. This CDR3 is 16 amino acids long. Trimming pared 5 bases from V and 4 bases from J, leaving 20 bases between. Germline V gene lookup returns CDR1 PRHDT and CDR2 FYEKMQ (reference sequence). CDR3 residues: CASSQEGSIEGTEAFF. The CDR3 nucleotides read TGTGCCAGCAGCCAAGAAGGTTCTATCGAGGGCACTGAAGCTTTCTTT.

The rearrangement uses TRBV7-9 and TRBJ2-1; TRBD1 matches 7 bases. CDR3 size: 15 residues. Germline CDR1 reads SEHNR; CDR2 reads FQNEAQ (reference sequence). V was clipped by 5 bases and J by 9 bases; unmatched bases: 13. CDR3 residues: CASSQSGTEGGEQFF. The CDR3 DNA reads TGTGCCAGCAGCCAGTCCGGGACAGAAGGGGGTGAGCAGTTCTTC.

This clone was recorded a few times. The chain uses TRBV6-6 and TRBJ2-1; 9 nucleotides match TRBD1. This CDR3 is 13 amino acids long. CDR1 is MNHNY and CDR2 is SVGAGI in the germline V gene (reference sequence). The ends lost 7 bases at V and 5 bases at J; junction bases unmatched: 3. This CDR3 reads CASTGTGHNEQFF. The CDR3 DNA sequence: TGTGCCAGCACCGGGACAGGGCACAATGAGCAGTTCTTC.

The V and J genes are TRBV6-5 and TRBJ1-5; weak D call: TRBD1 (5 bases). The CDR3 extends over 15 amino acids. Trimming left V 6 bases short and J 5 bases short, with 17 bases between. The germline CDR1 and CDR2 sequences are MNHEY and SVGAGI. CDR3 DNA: TGTGCCAGCAGCTCCTCGGGTGTAGGGGATCAGCCCCAGCATTTT. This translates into CASSSSGVGDQPQHF.